This TCR beta chain was obtained from a study of blood T cells in healthy people across ages (dated by TCRdb to 2015 to 2017). About the study as a whole: In model experiments, template switching captured about one uniquely barcoded TCR beta cDNA molecule for every two T cells. Using deep sequencing normalized with unique cDNA molecular identifiers, the study measured how TCR beta repertoire diversity changes with age. The donors were split into four age groups: young (average about 15 years), middle-aged (roughly 39), aged (roughly 60) and long-lived (approximately 80). Using the same blood draw, the study looked at two additional independent replicas of 1 million unique cDNA reads for two donors, one aged 18 to 30 and the other aged 80 or older.

The library was built by means of 5' RACE. Sequencing took place on an Illumina HiSeq 2500. A second about 7 to 12 cycle PCR used a sample-barcoded 5' primer and a J-beta primer mix. A template-switch 5' adaptor carrying 12 random nucleotides introduced a unique molecular identifier onto each TCR beta cDNA molecule. Each sample yielded at least 2.5 million CDR3-containing paired-end reads. First-strand cDNA synthesis was performed from all RNA using the Mint cDNA synthesis kit, with priming by a TRBC-specific oligonucleotide. After uracil-DNA glycosylase treatment, a first 18-cycle PCR used universal primers M1SS and BC2_uni_R on all cDNA. Per the authors' processing: For normalization, 1 million high-quality reads were randomly selected from each sample, with every read carrying a distinct molecular identifier. Instead of being binned into consensus sequences, reads with shared molecular identifiers were discarded. MiTCR, run with a Q25 quality threshold and the strictest error-elimination algorithm, handled CDR3 identification, clonotype clustering and error correction. A nonparametric unseen species model using Euler transformation provided a lower-bound estimate of total TCR beta diversity. Using fastp at Q25 and MiXCR, TCRdb reprocessed the public reads and kept productive beta chains. Entries that share a CDR3 protein sequence are merged under the most common genes and DNA. TCRdb, not the original authors, processed these V and J calls. Present in this sample are approximately 760,000 distinct CDR3 sequences, just under 25% of which were seen just once. The ten largest clonotypes hold under 9.5% of the sample.

A word on this clonotype: It has no known antigen specificity. No much larger clone exists at a distance of one base, and base qualities are not known.

The paper as a whole reports these results and caveats: Compared with the aged group, more naive CD4+ T cells, fewer expanded clones and increased TCR diversity were shown by the long-lived group, suggesting age selection. A strong correlation was found between observed TCR beta diversity and the percentage of naive T cells measured by flow cytometry. Since profiling was done on bulk unsorted PBMCs, naive and antigen-experienced compartments could not be conclusively compared. Observed TCR beta diversity per million T cells fell roughly linearly with age, and a significant reduction was already apparent by age roughly 40. Total diversity estimates from one million sequenced T cells were considered lower bounds and underestimates. Because donor CMV infection status was unknown, age-related changes in expanded clonotypes were potentially confounded.

The CDR3 contains 14 residues, cysteine and phenylalanine counted. The sequence is cut down to CDR3 DNA, 42 bases in frame from base 1. Trimming costs V 6 bases and J 0 bases, and their ends lie 9 bases apart. In the germline V gene (reference sequence), CDR1 corresponds to SEHNR and CDR2 to FQNEAQ. Systemically healthy Caucasian individuals from Russia, approximately 39 in total and aged about 6 to 100 years, were included as donors. Roughly 9 milliliters of peripheral blood were drawn from each donor into EDTA-treated Vacutainer tubes. Ficoll-Paque density-gradient centrifugation was used to isolate PBMCs, with at least 7 million obtained per sample. Trizol reagent was used to extract total RNA from the PBMCs, yielding at least 5.5 micrograms per sample. For every donor, an aliquot of PBMCs went through flow cytometry to measure the percentages of naive CD45RAhigh/CD27high T cells. This sample was also put to use in a study of T cells of mothers and their children. As the second paper documents: Nine systemically healthy Caucasian individuals, comprising three mothers and their six children, were included as donors. cDNA synthesis used all of the extracted RNA, with around 1.4 ug of RNA in each 15 ul reaction. In the second PCR, the M1S primer introduced both the sample barcodes and 2-4 random nucleotides. Over 9.5 million TCR beta CDR3 reads were obtained for each mother, and 2.5 million to 3.5 million reads were obtained for each child. Thymic selection shapes the output of TCR recombination in a similar way in related and unrelated pairs, and inherited differences have a minor effect. Related mother-child pairs always showed normalized repertoire overlap that was slightly higher than in unrelated mother-child pairs, though the difference was never significant. No persistent microchimeric T cell clones were found, with a detection sensitivity of 85 to 100 clones per million clonotypes. Deep NGS was used in the study to compare the TCR beta repertoires of mothers and children and to look for features that separate related mother-child pairs from unrelated individuals. On average, the children were approximately 11 +/- 4 years old, while the mothers were about 40 +/- 4 years old. Libraries were sequenced on Illumina HiSeq 2000 with 100+100 nt paired-end reads after adapter ligation with NEBNext reagents. To prevent cross-contamination, the mother and child libraries were prepared a month apart and were sequenced in separate runs. Between about 500,000 and 2,300,000 distinct TCR beta clonotypes were identified per donor. Naive TCR beta clonotypes were estimated from low-frequency clonotypes matched to each donor's FACS-determined naive share, without sorting.

This receptor chain uses TRBV7-9 and TRBJ1-5, with no reliable assignment of the D segment. This clonotype was obtained from a boy aged 5 to 17 in good health. Sequenced: blood. The CDR3: CASSTVYSNQPQHF. The DNA reads TGTGCCAGCAGTACCGTTTATAGCAATCAGCCCCAGCATTTT.